This T cell receptor (beta chain) emerged from a study of T-cell memory formation after mild COVID-19. This CDR3 spans 15 amino acids. V lost 3 bases to trimming and J lost 4 bases; unmatched junction nucleotides: 5. Germline assignment: CDR1 SGHTA and CDR2 FQGNSA. TCRdb analysed the 5' RACE reads with MiXCR anew, one entry per CDR3 protein. The sample holds about 68,000 distinct CDR3 sequences, over 15% seen once. The chain links TRBV7-2 to TRBJ2-3, with 9 bases identical to TRBD2. The sequence came from an adult woman who had mild COVID-19 (a few samples of this study predate the infection). Cell type and time point are not known. The material sequenced was PBMCs or a T cell subset sorted from them (not recorded which). The CDR3 bases are TGTGCCAGCAGCTTGCTAGCGGGACCCCCAGATACGCAGTATTTT. Protein: CASSLLAGPPDTQYF.